These 23 T cell receptor beta chains were sequenced from one sample in a study of blood T cell repertoires in COVID-19. Profiled with immunoSEQ multiplex PCR; TCRdb holds only in-frame clones, not every one. This table has about 110,000 clones, about 80% appearing once. The sample taken for sequencing was peripheral blood. Receptors were obtained from a woman in her fifties or sixties with acute or convalescent COVID-19.

The rearrangement links TRBV2 to TRBJ2-7; 9 nucleotides agree with TRBD2. V gave up 8 bases and J gave up 5 bases; unmatched junction bases: 10. The CDR3 runs to 14 residues. CDR1 is SNHLY, CDR2 FYNNEI, per germline. The CDR3 here is CASGGLLAGHEQYF. The CDR3 DNA sequence: TGTGCCAGCGGGGGGTTGCTAGCGGGGCACGAGCAGTACTTC.

CDR3 nucleotides: TGTGCCTGGAGTGAACGGGGGGATCAGCCCCAGCATTTT. The encoded protein is CAWSERGDQPQHF. The gene calls are TRBV30 and TRBJ1-5, with D possibly being TRBD1 (5 bases). V lost 1 base and J 5 bases, leaving 9 bases between the germline ends. Germline assignment: CDR1 GTSNPN and CDR2 SVGIG (reference sequence). The CDR3 has 13 residues.

This sequence joins TRBV18 and TRBJ1-2; 10 bases are a match to TRBD1. The junction had 2 bases not matched to a gene; V was cut back by 5 bases and J by 5 bases. CDR1 KGHSH and CDR2 LQKENI come from the germline V gene. The CDR3 sequence is 13 residues long. The CDR3 nucleotides are TGTGCCAGCTCAGAGGGACAGGGGTATGGCTACACCTTC. Its protein product is CASSEGQGYGYTF.

The chain is built from TRBV7-9 and TRBJ1-1; TRBD1 matches at 12 bases. V shed 2 bases and J 4 bases; nucleotides not matched to a gene: 8. There are 17 residues in the CDR3. Germline values: CDR1 SEHNR, CDR2 FQNEAQ (reference sequence). The CDR3 bases are TGTGCCAGCAGCTTATCGGGGACAGGGGGCTGGGTCACTGAAGCTTTCTTT. Translation gives CASSLSGTGGWVTEAFF.

CDR3 region: CASSFGRGGSYNEQFF. The CDR3 DNA follows: TGCGCCAGCAGCTTTGGTCGGGGGGGTTCCTACAATGAGCAGTTCTTC. The V gene is TRBV5-1, the J gene TRBJ2-1, with 8 bases matching TRBD2. J lost 1 base, V lost 2 bases, and 5 bases had no gene match. CDR3 length equals 16 residues. Per the germline V gene, CDR1 is SGHRS and CDR2 is YFSETQ.

V is TRBV18 and J is TRBJ1-4, with TRBD1 as a possible D gene (6 bases). The CDR3 totals 16 residues. The V end was cut by 3 bases, the J end by 0 bases, with 11 bases between. Germline CDR1 and CDR2: KGHSH and LQKENI. The CDR3, as DNA: TGTGCCAGCTCACCTTACACAGGGCCAACTAATGAAAAACTGTTTTTT. Its protein is CASSPYTGPTNEKLFF.

This chain uses TRBV7-8 with TRBJ2-3; 7 nucleotides agree with TRBD2. CDR1 and CDR2 from the germline V gene are SGHVS and FQNEAQ. After removal of 6 bases from V and 4 bases from J, the junction contained 13 bases not matched to a gene. The CDR3 extends over 16 amino acids. CDR3: CASRNPVGGSADTQYF. The CDR3 nucleotides read TGTGCCAGCAGAAACCCGGTGGGCGGGAGCGCAGATACGCAGTATTTT.

This clone was recorded once. The DNA for the CDR3 is TGTGCCAGTAGTAGGACTAGCGGGACTTACAATGAGCAGTTCTTC. The encoded protein is CASSRTSGTYNEQFF. This chain uses TRBV19 with TRBJ2-1; 12 bases agree with TRBD2. CDR3 size: 15 residues. Per germline, CDR1 LNHDA and CDR2 SQIVND (reference sequence). Losses at the gene ends were 4 bases for V and 4 bases for J; bases not matched to a gene: 2.

The chain links TRBV5-4 to TRBJ2-3; maybe TRBD1 (5 bases). The germline gives CDR1 SGHNT, CDR2 YYREEE (reference sequence). V was shortened by 3 bases and J by 8 bases, with 13 bases between the two germline ends. This CDR3 has 13 residues. CDR3 in amino acids: CASSSQGVGTQYF. CDR3 nucleotide sequence: TGTGCCAGCAGCTCACAAGGGGTGGGTACGCAGTATTTT.

V is TRBV9 and J is TRBJ2-2; no reliable D call. Trimming cost V 0 bases and J 7 bases, with 7 bases left between them. From germline, CDR1 is SGDLS and CDR2 YYNGEE. The CDR3 spans 13 residues. CDR3 loop: CASSVEPLGELFF. As DNA, the CDR3 is TGTGCCAGCAGCGTAGAGCCACTCGGGGAGCTGTTTTTT. The full variable domain, rest sourced from reference TRBV9 and TRBJ2-2, is DSGVTQTPKHLITATGQRVTLRCSPRSGDLSVYWYQQSLDQGLQFLIQYYNGEERAKGNILERFSAQQFPDLHSELNLSSLELGDSALYFCASSVEPLGELFFGEGSRLTVL.

This clone showed up just once. The chain employs TRBV11-3 and TRBJ2-1, with 7 bases that match TRBD1. Losses at the gene ends were 6 bases for V and 3 bases for J; bases not matched to a gene: 8. CDR3 length equals 15 residues. Germline V lookup: CDR1 SGHNT, CDR2 YENEEA. This chain's CDR3 is CASSLETGYYNEQFF. For the CDR3, the DNA is TGTGCCAGCAGTCTGGAGACAGGGTACTACAATGAGCAGTTCTTC.

The chain carries TRBV2 and TRBJ1-1, with a possible D match to TRBD1 (6 bases). V shed 6 bases and J shed 5 bases, with 13 bases lying between them. From germline, CDR1 is SNHLY and CDR2 FYNNEI. The CDR3 totals 13 residues. The CDR3 here is CASRLTGLTEAFF. CDR3 DNA sequence: TGTGCCAGCAGGCTGACAGGTTTAACTGAAGCTTTCTTT.

V is TRBV6-2 or TRBV6-3 and J is TRBJ2-1, with 9 nucleotides matching TRBD2. The germline V gene encodes CDR1 MNHEY and CDR2 SVGEGT. V trimming: 6 bases; J trimming: 3 bases; junction bases outside the gene matches: 6. CDR3 size: 15 residues. CDR3 nucleotides: TGTGCCAGCAGCCCGCGGGGGGGTGGCTACAATGAGCAGTTCTTC. Protein sequence: CASSPRGGGYNEQFF.

This clone was observed a handful of times. The chain joins TRBV7-3 to TRBJ2-1, with a weak D call TRBD1 (5 bases). The length of the CDR3 is 16 residues. Germline V CDR1 and CDR2: SGHTA, FQGTGA. V dropped 6 bases and J dropped 0 bases, with 15 bases sitting between them. CDR3: CASSLSTGSSYNEQFF. CDR3 DNA: TGTGCCAGCAGTTTGAGTACAGGAAGCTCCTACAATGAGCAGTTCTTC.

The gene calls are TRBV5-1 and TRBJ2-3; D not certain. CDR1 SGHRS and CDR2 YFSETQ come from the germline V gene. This CDR3 has 14 amino acids. V was trimmed by 0 bases and J by 2 bases, leaving 7 bases between them. The CDR3 DNA reads as TGCGCCAGCAGCTTGGGAGGAGACACAGATACGCAGTATTTT. This encodes CASSLGGDTDTQYF.

V usage is TRBV19 and J usage is TRBJ2-1; 9 bases align to TRBD2. This CDR3 comprises 15 residues. Looked up from germline, CDR1 is LNHDA and CDR2 is SQIVND (reference sequence). J lost 8 bases, V lost 5 bases, and 10 bases had no gene match. The CDR3 DNA is TGTGCCAGTAGTCTACCGGGACTAGCCTTGTATGAGCAGTTCTTC. Protein: CASSLPGLALYEQFF.

This chain uses TRBV11-3 with TRBJ2-7; no definite D call. CDR3 length: 14 residues. Germline CDR1 SGHNT, CDR2 YENEEA. V was shortened by 1 base and J by 1 base, with 8 bases between the two germline ends. DNA for the CDR3: TGTGCCAGCAGCTTAGCCGGCGGATCCTACGAGCAGTACTTC. Encoded protein: CASSLAGGSYEQYF.

The V gene is TRBV28, the J gene TRBJ2-3; no definite D call. Germline-derived CDR1 and CDR2 are MDHEN and SYDVKM. The CDR3 runs 15 residues. The germline V and J ends were trimmed by 4 bases and 3 bases, with 14 bases remaining between them. In DNA form, the CDR3 reads TGTGCCAGCAGTTCTAGGATCTTCGGGACAGATACGCAGTATTTT. Protein product: CASSSRIFGTDTQYF.

This clone has just one count. The V call is TRBV29-1, the J call TRBJ2-7; 9 bases fit TRBD1. There are 12 residues in the CDR3. J gave up 2 bases and V 8 bases, and 4 bases lay outside the gene matches. CDR1 and CDR2 (germline): SQVTM, ANQGSEA. CDR3 sequence reads: CSIRQGAYEQYF. The CDR3 DNA reads TGCAGCATACGACAGGGGGCCTACGAGCAGTACTTC.

The chain has TRBV25-1 and TRBJ2-7; TRBD2 agrees at 7 bases. Germline assignment: CDR1 MGHDK and CDR2 SYGVNS. The CDR3 loop spans 16 amino acids. Trimming removed 6 bases from V and 4 bases from J; junction bases left unmatched: 15. The CDR3: CASRAGDGGWIYEQYF. The CDR3 region has the DNA TGTGCCAGCAGGGCGGGGGATGGGGGGTGGATATACGAGCAGTACTTC.

The CDR3 is CASSLARGLGTDTQYF. DNA for the CDR3: TGTGCCAGCAGCTTGGCTCGGGGTCTTGGCACAGATACGCAGTATTTT. V and J are TRBV5-4 and TRBJ2-3; tentatively, D is TRBD2 (5 bases). This CDR3 region has 16 residues. The germline V and J ends were trimmed by 0 bases and 1 base, with 12 bases remaining between them. Germline V CDR1 and CDR2: SGHNT, YYREEE (reference sequence).

This clone was recorded only once. This chain uses TRBV5-1 with TRBJ2-7, with D hard to call. CDR1 and CDR2 from the germline V gene are SGHRS and YFSETQ. V was shortened by 5 bases and J by 3 bases, with 12 bases between the two germline ends. This CDR3 region has 13 residues. This CDR3 reads CASRSGRNYEQYF. In DNA, the CDR3 is TGCGCCAGCAGATCAGGTCGGAACTACGAGCAGTACTTC.

The chain uses TRBV4-1 and TRBJ2-7, with 14 bases fitting TRBD2. In germline, CDR1 is MGHRA, CDR2 YSYEKL. This CDR3 has 17 residues. With 4 bases clipped from V and 5 bases from J, the junction kept 10 bases outside the gene matches. CDR3 amino acids: CASSRWGTSGSKNEQYF. Here the CDR3 DNA reads TGCGCCAGCAGCCGCTGGGGGACTAGCGGGAGTAAGAACGAGCAGTACTTC.